Below, 32 T cell receptor beta chains from the same sample are listed, as sequenced in a study of T cells after yellow fever vaccination. TCRdb fed the 5' RACE reads into MiXCR, producing one record per CDR3 protein. Here the sample spans around 530,000 distinct CDR3 sequences, around 16% being singletons. The sample was PBMCs, taken about 5 days after the first yellow fever vaccination. The receptors originated from a man aged 18 to 30 who received the YFV17D yellow fever vaccine.

V is TRBV27 and J is TRBJ1-2, with 7 bases identical to TRBD1. CDR1 is MNHEY and CDR2 is SMNVEV in the germline V gene (reference sequence). The CDR3 covers 15 residues. V was pared by 3 bases and J by 7 bases, with 11 bases of the junction left unmatched. The DNA of the CDR3 is TGTGCCAGCAGTTTTAGTAGGGGGCCCTATAGTGGCTACACCTTC. Translated, it gives CASSFSRGPYSGYTF.

The chain combines TRBV30 with TRBJ2-7; no firm D call. Trimming stripped 3 bases from V and 3 bases from J, with 9 bases between. CDR1 and CDR2 from the germline V gene are GTSNPN and SVGIG (reference sequence). The CDR3 has 12 residues. Written as DNA, the CDR3 is TGTGCCTGGAGGGTCAGTGACTACGAGCAGTACTTC. This sequence encodes CAWRVSDYEQYF.

The CDR3 DNA sequence: TGTGCCAGCAGCTCCTACGACAGGGCCTACGAGCAGTACTTC. It is translated as CASSSYDRAYEQYF. The J gene is TRBJ2-7, the V gene TRBV5-6; 7 bases match TRBD1. Germline V CDR1 and CDR2: SGHDT, YYEEEE. There are 14 residues in the CDR3. V was clipped by 3 bases and J by 2 bases; unmatched bases: 5.

The rearrangement joins TRBV10-3 to TRBJ2-3; D is unresolved. The CDR3 covers 12 residues. The germline gives CDR1 ENHRY, CDR2 SYGVKD. Trimming pared 3 bases from V and 4 bases from J, leaving 5 bases between. The CDR3 DNA is TGTGCCATCAGTGATTTACCAGATACGCAGTATTTT. Amino acids: CAISDLPDTQYF.

This clonotype was found a few times. The V gene is TRBV2, the J gene TRBJ1-2; 8 nucleotides line up with TRBD1. V gave up 6 bases and J gave up 4 bases; unmatched junction bases: 7. Per germline, CDR1 SNHLY and CDR2 FYNNEI. This CDR3 contains 14 residues. The CDR3, as DNA: TGTGCCAGCAGCGCCCTCGGGACAGGCTATGGCTACACCTTC. This gives the protein CASSALGTGYGYTF.

This clonotype was seen more than once but under ten times. CDR3 bases: TGTGCCAGCAGCCAAGGCCGAGGACGGCCCCACGAGCAGTACGTC. Protein product: CASSQGRGRPHEQYV. The rearrangement uses TRBV3-1 and TRBJ2-7, with D unresolved. V was shortened by 1 base and J by 5 bases, with 15 bases between the two germline ends. This CDR3 has 15 residues. Germline V gene data show CDR1 as LGHDT and CDR2 as YNNKEL (reference sequence).

This clonotype was observed a handful of times. V is TRBV29-1 and J is TRBJ1-4, with 8 bases fitting TRBD1. Germline-derived CDR1 and CDR2 are SQVTM and ANQGSEA. The CDR3 is 14 amino acids. After removal of 2 bases from V and 6 bases from J, the junction contained 5 bases not matched to a gene. The CDR3 protein is CSVELTGVYEKLFF. In DNA, the CDR3 is TGCAGCGTTGAATTGACAGGGGTTTATGAAAAACTGTTTTTT.

The chain employs TRBV12-3 or TRBV12-4 and TRBJ2-2; the match to TRBD2 covers 11 bases. The CDR3 length is 14 residues. V was pared by 6 bases and J by 6 bases, with 3 bases of the junction left unmatched. CDR3 DNA sequence: TGTGCCAGCAGAGATAGCGGGGGGGCCGGGGAGCTGTTTTTT. Residues: CASRDSGGAGELFF.

The chain employs TRBV5-6 and TRBJ1-4, with a weak D call TRBD1 (5 bases). Between the trimmed V and J ends, which lost 2 bases and 4 bases, there was a span of 21 bases. The CDR3 totals 18 residues. Germline CDR1 and CDR2: SGHDT and YYEEEE. CDR3 sequence: CASSFAPGPSRGNEKLFF. CDR3 nucleotides: TGTGCCAGCAGCTTTGCCCCGGGACCATCCCGTGGTAATGAAAAACTGTTTTTT.

This clonotype occurred a few times. The V and J genes are TRBV30 and TRBJ1-3; 7 positions agree with TRBD1. Germline CDR1 is GTSNPN and CDR2 is SVGIG (reference sequence). Trimming at V came to 8 bases and at J to 0 bases, leaving 4 bases not matched to a gene. CDR3 length: 13 residues. The CDR3 bases are TGTGCCGGCGACAGGGCCTCTGGAAACACCATATATTTT. Amino acids: CAGDRASGNTIYF.

In this sample, this clonotype turned up a few times. The gene calls are TRBV2 and TRBJ2-7, with 10 bases identical to TRBD1. In germline, CDR1 is SNHLY, CDR2 FYNNEI. With V trimmed by 11 bases and J by 3 bases, 13 bases remained unmatched. CDR3 size: 15 residues. The chain's CDR3 is CAVTPYGDRGYEQYF. In DNA, the CDR3 is TGTGCCGTGACCCCATATGGGGACAGGGGCTACGAGCAGTACTTC.

The CDR3 protein is CSASLGGGEQYF. CDR3 nucleotides: TGCAGTGCTAGTTTAGGGGGGGGAGAGCAGTACTTC. The chain is built from TRBV20-1 and TRBJ2-7; tentative D call: TRBD2 (7 bases). The germline V and J ends were trimmed by 3 bases and 7 bases, with 13 bases remaining between them. The germline V gene encodes CDR1 DFQATT and CDR2 SNEGSKA (reference sequence). There are 12 residues in the CDR3.

The chain couples TRBV7-6 to TRBJ2-1; D unclear. Between the trimmed V and J ends, which lost 5 bases and 8 bases, there was a span of 16 bases. The CDR3 runs to 14 residues. Germline CDR1 reads SGHVS; CDR2 reads FNYEAQ. CDR3 in amino acids: CASSVSGNSYEQFF. The CDR3 region has the DNA TGTGCCAGCAGCGTGAGTGGGAATTCGTATGAGCAGTTCTTC.

The chain combines TRBV16 with TRBJ2-1; TRBD2 aligns across 8 bases. The CDR3 is 17 amino acids. Germline V gene lookup returns CDR1 KGHSY and CDR2 FQNENV. Trimming removed 3 bases from V and 5 bases from J; junction bases left unmatched: 12. The CDR3 spells CASSHPVAGLENNEQFF. The CDR3 region has the DNA TGTGCCAGCAGCCATCCGGTTGCGGGACTAGAGAACAATGAGCAGTTCTTC.

The rearrangement links TRBV7-2 to TRBJ2-5, with 10 positions matching TRBD2. Looked up from germline, CDR1 is SGHTA and CDR2 is FQGNSA. The CDR3 is 16 amino acids. J lost 5 bases, V lost 1 base, and 7 bases had no gene match. CDR3 in DNA: TGTGCCAGCAGCTTAGGCAGCGGGGGGGCCCGGGAGACCCAGTACTTC. It codes for CASSLGSGGARETQYF. Using reference TRBV7-2 and TRBJ2-5 for the parts outside the CDR3, the full variable domain is GAGVSQSPSNKVTEKGKDVELRCDPISGHTALYWYRQSLGQGLEFLIYFQGNSAPDKSGLPSDRFSAERTGGSVSTLTIQRTQQEDSAVYLCASSLGSGGARETQYFGPGTRLLVL.

This clonotype showed up just a few times. This rearrangement joins TRBV29-1 to TRBJ2-5, with D uncertain. Germline CDR1 is SQVTM and CDR2 is ANQGSEA. V was pared by 5 bases and J by 5 bases, with 6 bases between. The CDR3 sequence is 10 residues long. The chain's CDR3 is CSVHAETQYF. In DNA form, the CDR3 reads TGCAGCGTTCACGCGGAGACCCAGTACTTC.

This clonotype showed up just a few times. The chain uses TRBV25-1 and TRBJ1-4; D is undetermined. Trimming pared 6 bases from V and 6 bases from J, leaving 14 bases between. The CDR3 runs to 14 residues. CDR1 is MGHDK and CDR2 is SYGVNS in the germline V gene. This CDR3 is CASRPSSPDEKLFF. For the CDR3, the DNA is TGTGCCAGCAGGCCTTCCTCGCCCGATGAAAAACTGTTTTTT.

The table lists this clonotype with a few counts. The chain recombines TRBV7-9 with TRBJ2-3; D is possibly TRBD2 (6 bases). The CDR3 spans 14 residues. Germline V gene data show CDR1 as SEHNR and CDR2 as FQNEAQ (reference sequence). V lost 5 bases, J lost 6 bases, and 15 bases lay in between. Here the CDR3 reads CASSPTVGGDTQYF. The CDR3 DNA follows: TGTGCCAGCAGCCCAACGGTAGGAGGGGATACGCAGTATTTT.

The rearrangement links TRBV5-1 to TRBJ1-1, with 7 bases fitting TRBD1. CDR3 length: 15 amino acids. V trimming: 2 bases; J trimming: 11 bases; junction bases outside the gene matches: 15. Germline assignment: CDR1 SGHRS and CDR2 YFSETQ. In DNA, the CDR3 is TGCGCCAGCAGCTTTCAGGACGGACAGGCCACGTCGGCTTTCTTT. This sequence encodes CASSFQDGQATSAFF.

The rearrangement links TRBV19 to TRBJ2-5, with 7 bases fitting TRBD1. Per the germline V gene, CDR1 is LNHDA and CDR2 is SQIVND (reference sequence). The CDR3 contains 13 residues. V lost 8 bases and J lost 5; bases outside the gene matches: 8. Here the CDR3 DNA reads TGTGCCAGTGGTCCGCAGGGGGTCGAGACCCAGTACTTC. This translates into CASGPQGVETQYF. The full variable domain, rest sourced from reference TRBV19 and TRBJ2-5, is DGGITQSPKYLFRKEGQNVTLSCEQNLNHDAMYWYRQDPGQGLRLIYYSQIVNDFQKGDIAEGYSVSREKKESFPLTVTSAQKNPTAFYLCASGPQGVETQYFGPGTRLLVL.

This clonotype was seen ten or more times. The chain employs TRBV3-1 and TRBJ2-1, with 10 bases that match TRBD2. CDR1 LGHDT and CDR2 YNNKEL come from the germline V gene (reference sequence). Losses at the gene ends were 4 bases for V and 2 bases for J; bases not matched to a gene: 2. There are 15 residues in the CDR3. The CDR3 DNA follows: TGTGCCAGCAGCCTCCTAGCGGGGGCCTACAATGAGCAGTTCTTC. It specifies CASSLLAGAYNEQFF.

J is TRBJ2-1 and V is TRBV5-6; 10 positions match TRBD2. With V trimmed by 4 bases and J by 2 bases, 6 bases remained unmatched. Germline assignment: CDR1 SGHDT and CDR2 YYEEEE. This CDR3 comprises 16 residues. In nucleotides, the CDR3 is TGTGCCAGCAGCCCTGGGGGACTAGCGACCTACAATGAGCAGTTCTTC. As protein: CASSPGGLATYNEQFF.

This clonotype has more than one count but fewer than ten. This sequence joins TRBV6-1 and TRBJ1-1; 10 bases line up with TRBD1. The germline gives CDR1 MNHNS, CDR2 SASEGT. V trimming: 5 bases; J trimming: 6 bases; junction bases outside the gene matches: 9. The CDR3 contains 15 residues. This CDR3 is CASSPNRDRGPEAFF. CDR3 bases: TGTGCCAGCAGTCCAAACCGGGACAGGGGTCCTGAAGCTTTCTTT.

V is TRBV5-1 and J is TRBJ1-1, with D possibly matching TRBD1 (6 bases). Trimming pared 1 base from V and 5 bases from J, leaving 15 bases between. Germline V gene lookup returns CDR1 SGHRS and CDR2 YFSETQ. The CDR3 loop spans 15 amino acids. CDR3 bases: TGCGCCAGCAGCTTGCAAGGGGGACGAGTTACTGAAGCTTTCTTT. It codes for CASSLQGGRVTEAFF.

This clonotype was observed a few times. This chain joins TRBV7-3 and TRBJ2-1; D assignment may be TRBD1 or TRBD2 (6 bases each). The germline V gene encodes CDR1 SGHTA and CDR2 FQGTGA. V was pared by 6 bases and J by 8 bases, with 20 bases between. This CDR3 region has 15 residues. The CDR3 DNA is TGTGCCAGCAGAAGACGTGGGGGGCAGGTCGATGAGCAGTTCTTC. This codes for CASRRRGGQVDEQFF. Using reference TRBV7-3 and TRBJ2-1 for the parts outside the CDR3, the full variable domain is GAGVSQTPSNKVTEKGKYVELRCDPISGHTALYWYRQSLGQGPEFLIYFQGTGAADDSGLPNDRFFAVRPEGSVSTLKIQRTERGDSAVYLCASRRRGGQVDEQFFGPGTRLTVL.

This clonotype turned up a few times. The rearrangement joins TRBV9 to TRBJ2-1; TRBD1 matches at 10 bases. This CDR3 is built from 17 residues. V gave up 3 bases and J gave up 7 bases; unmatched junction bases: 13. Germline V lookup: CDR1 SGDLS, CDR2 YYNGEE. This CDR3 is CASSAPVRDRGSNEQFF. The CDR3 nucleotides read TGTGCCAGCAGCGCCCCCGTAAGGGACAGGGGTTCGAATGAGCAGTTCTTC.

This clonotype was detected a few times. In nucleotides, the CDR3 is TGTGCCAGCCAAGACTATGGGACAGGGAACACTGAAGCTTTCTTT. It is translated as CASQDYGTGNTEAFF. V usage is TRBV6-5 and J usage is TRBJ1-1; 8 bases agree with TRBD1. V shed 8 bases and J 1 base; nucleotides not matched to a gene: 9. The CDR3 covers 15 residues. Germline V gene data show CDR1 as MNHEY and CDR2 as SVGAGI.

In this sample, this clonotype turned up many times. V gene TRBV12-3 or TRBV12-4 combines with J gene TRBJ2-2; either TRBD1 or TRBD2 may supply D (5 bases each). V lost 8 bases, J lost 7 bases, and 20 bases lay in between. The CDR3 runs to 15 residues. This CDR3 reads CASRAPGARVGELFF. CDR3 sequence (DNA): TGTGCCAGCCGAGCCCCCGGGGCCCGGGTCGGGGAGCTGTTTTTT.

This chain uses TRBV11-2 with TRBJ2-5; perhaps TRBD2 as D (6 bases). This CDR3 spans 13 amino acids. Germline loops: CDR1 SGHAT, CDR2 FQNNGV. Trimming took off 4 bases at V and 5 bases at J, with 11 bases between the two ends. CDR3 protein: CASSSGTLETQYF. CDR3 nucleotide sequence: TGTGCCAGCAGCTCCGGGACTCTGGAGACCCAGTACTTC. The full variable domain, rest sourced from reference TRBV11-2 and TRBJ2-5, is EAGVAQSPRYKIIEKRQSVAFWCNPISGHATLYWYQQILGQGPKLLIQFQNNGVVDDSQLPKDRFSAERLKGVDSTLKIQPAKLEDSAVYLCASSSGTLETQYFGPGTRLLVL.

This clonotype has just a few counts. V and J are TRBV20-1 and TRBJ2-1; TRBD2 matches at 7 bases. Germline V gene sequence: CDR1 DFQATT, CDR2 SNEGSKA (reference sequence). There are 14 residues in the CDR3. J was trimmed by 2 bases and V by 3 bases; bases with no gene match: 4. The CDR3 reads CSARWGGAYNEQFF. CDR3 bases: TGCAGTGCTAGGTGGGGGGGGGCCTACAATGAGCAGTTCTTC.

This clonotype was seen only a few times. The J gene is TRBJ2-7, the V gene TRBV5-8; D gene unclear. Trimming took 7 bases from V and 1 from J, leaving 15 bases between them. Germline lookup yields CDR1 SGHTS and CDR2 YDEGEE. The length of the CDR3 is 14 residues. CDR3: CASPKSNVSYEQYF. In nucleotides, the CDR3 is TGTGCCAGCCCTAAATCTAACGTATCCTACGAGCAGTACTTC.

This clonotype was seen a few times. The chain employs TRBV6-5 and TRBJ1-1; D call uncertain. This CDR3 spans 14 amino acids. V lost 4 bases to trimming and J lost 4 bases, with 13 bases between them. Germline CDR1 and CDR2: MNHEY and SVGAGI. CDR3 nucleotides: TGTGCCAGCAGTTCGTGGCGGGTGAGCACTGAAGCTTTCTTT. Translated: CASSSWRVSTEAFF.